The TCR beta chain under discussion was sequenced for a study of blood T cell repertoires in COVID-19. Whole-study context: Specimens from acute and convalescent COVID-19 originated in the United States, Italy and Spain. Nucleic acid was either cDNA or gDNA, and it came from T cells, B-cell-depleted T cells, or PBMCs.

Living in 20 to 30 US areas, the participants were between roughly 18 and 95 years of age. Recovered participants had two consecutive negative NP/OP PCR tests, healthcare professional clearance, or symptom resolution. Germline CDR1 and CDR2: SEHNR and FQNEAQ (reference sequence). J lost 0 bases, V lost 3 bases, and 1 base had no gene match. The CDR3 is 14 residues long. Assay used: immunoSEQ multiplex PCR; TCRdb lists only in-frame clones, some missing. This sample yields around 200,000 clones, of which approximately 88% are seen a single time; roughly 3.2% belongs to the top ten. The chain uses TRBV7-9 and TRBJ2-7, with 8 positions matching TRBD1. This sequence originates from a woman aged 25 to 39 who had recovered from COVID-19. Sequencing was done on a sample of PBMCs or T cells enriched from blood (not recorded which). CDR3 DNA: TGTGCCAGCAGCTTCGGACAGGGCTCCTACGAGCAGTACTTC. Translated: CASSFGQGSYEQYF.